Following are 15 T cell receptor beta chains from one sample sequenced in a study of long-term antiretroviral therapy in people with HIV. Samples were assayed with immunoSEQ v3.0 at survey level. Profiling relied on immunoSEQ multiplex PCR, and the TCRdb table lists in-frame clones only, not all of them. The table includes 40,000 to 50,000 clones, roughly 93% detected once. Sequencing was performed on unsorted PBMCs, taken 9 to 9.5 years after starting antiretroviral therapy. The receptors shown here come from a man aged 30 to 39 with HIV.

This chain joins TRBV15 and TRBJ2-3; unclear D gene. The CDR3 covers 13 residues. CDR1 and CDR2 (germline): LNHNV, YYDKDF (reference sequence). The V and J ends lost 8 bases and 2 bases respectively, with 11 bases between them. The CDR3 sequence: CATSYSYTDTQYF. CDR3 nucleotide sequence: TGTGCCACCTCGTACAGCTACACAGATACGCAGTATTTT.

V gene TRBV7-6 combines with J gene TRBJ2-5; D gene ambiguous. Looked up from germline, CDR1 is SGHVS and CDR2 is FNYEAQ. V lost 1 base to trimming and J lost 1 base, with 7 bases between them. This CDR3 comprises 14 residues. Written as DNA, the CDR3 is TGTGCCAGCAGCTTAGGGCAGTTCCAAGAGACCCAGTACTTC. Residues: CASSLGQFQETQYF.

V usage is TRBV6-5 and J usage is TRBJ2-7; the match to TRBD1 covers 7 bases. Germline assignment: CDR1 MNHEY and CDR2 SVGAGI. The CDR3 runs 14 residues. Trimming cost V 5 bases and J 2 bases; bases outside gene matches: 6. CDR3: CASSPGQAPYEQYF. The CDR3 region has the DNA TGTGCCAGCAGTCCAGGACAGGCGCCCTACGAGCAGTACTTC.

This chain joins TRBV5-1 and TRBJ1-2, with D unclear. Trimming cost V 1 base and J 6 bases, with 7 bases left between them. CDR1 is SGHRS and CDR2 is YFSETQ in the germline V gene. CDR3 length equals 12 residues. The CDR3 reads CASSLSGDGYTF. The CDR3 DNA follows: TGCGCCAGCAGCTTGTCAGGCGATGGCTACACCTTC.

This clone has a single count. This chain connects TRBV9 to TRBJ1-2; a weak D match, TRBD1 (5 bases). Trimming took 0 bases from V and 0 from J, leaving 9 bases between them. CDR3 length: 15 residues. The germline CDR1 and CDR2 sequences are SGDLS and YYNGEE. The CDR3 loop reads CASSVERGTNYGYTF. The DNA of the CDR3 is TGTGCCAGCAGCGTAGAGAGGGGAACTAACTATGGCTACACCTTC.

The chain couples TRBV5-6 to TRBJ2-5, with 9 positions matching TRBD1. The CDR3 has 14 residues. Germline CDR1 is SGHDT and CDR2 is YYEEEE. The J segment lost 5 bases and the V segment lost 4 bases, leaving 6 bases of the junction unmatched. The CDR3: CASSRPGQGETQYF. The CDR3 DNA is TGTGCCAGCAGCCGGCCGGGACAGGGTGAGACCCAGTACTTC.

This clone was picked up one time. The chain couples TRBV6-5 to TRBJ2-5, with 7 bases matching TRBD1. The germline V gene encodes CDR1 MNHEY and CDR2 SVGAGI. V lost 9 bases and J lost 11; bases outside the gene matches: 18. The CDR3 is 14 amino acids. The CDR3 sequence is CASGGQVPPLEQYF. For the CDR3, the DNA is TGTGCCAGTGGCGGACAGGTCCCTCCTCTGGAGCAGTACTTC.

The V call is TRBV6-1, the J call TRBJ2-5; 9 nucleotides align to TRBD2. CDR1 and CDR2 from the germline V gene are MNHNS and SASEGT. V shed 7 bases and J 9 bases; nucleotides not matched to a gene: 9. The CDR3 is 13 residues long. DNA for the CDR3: TGTGCCAGCACTGAGGGACTAGCACGATCCCAGTACTTC. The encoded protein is CASTEGLARSQYF.

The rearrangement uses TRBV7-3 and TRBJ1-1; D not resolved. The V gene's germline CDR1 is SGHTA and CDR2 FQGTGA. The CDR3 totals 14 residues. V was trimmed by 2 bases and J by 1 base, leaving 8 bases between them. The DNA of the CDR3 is TGTGCCAGCAGCTTAGGCTCCGCGAACACTGAAGCTTTCTTT. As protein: CASSLGSANTEAFF.

CDR3 DNA: TGTGCCAGCAGCTTAACGAGCTCTGGGGCCAACGTCCTGACTTTC. It translates to CASSLTSSGANVLTF. The V and J genes are TRBV7-3 and TRBJ2-6; no clear D. CDR1 and CDR2 from the germline V gene are SGHTA and FQGTGA. The germline V and J ends were trimmed by 0 bases and 0 bases, with 3 bases remaining between them. This CDR3 has 15 amino acids.

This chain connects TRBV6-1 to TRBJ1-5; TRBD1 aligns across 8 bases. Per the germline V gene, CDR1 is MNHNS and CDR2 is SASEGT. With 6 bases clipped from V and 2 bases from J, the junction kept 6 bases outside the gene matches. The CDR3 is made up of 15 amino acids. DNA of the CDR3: TGTGCCAGCAGCCGACAGGGGCAAGGCAATCAGCCCCAGCATTTT. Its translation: CASSRQGQGNQPQHF.

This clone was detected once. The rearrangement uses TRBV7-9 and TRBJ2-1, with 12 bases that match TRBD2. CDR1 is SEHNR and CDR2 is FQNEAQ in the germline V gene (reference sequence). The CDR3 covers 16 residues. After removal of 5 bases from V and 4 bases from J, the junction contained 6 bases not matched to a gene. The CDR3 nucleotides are TGTGCCAGCAGCCTACCGACTAGCGGGGGTTACAATGAGCAGTTCTTC. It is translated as CASSLPTSGGYNEQFF.

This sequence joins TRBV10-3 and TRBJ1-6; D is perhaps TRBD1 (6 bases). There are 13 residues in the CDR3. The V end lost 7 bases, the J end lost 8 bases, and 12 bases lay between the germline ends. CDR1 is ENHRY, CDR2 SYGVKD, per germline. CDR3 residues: CAIKQGEDSPLHF. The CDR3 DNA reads TGTGCCATCAAACAGGGAGAAGATTCACCCCTCCACTTT.

The CDR3 loop reads CASSGVAGQGASGGVYTF. CDR3 coding DNA: TGTGCCAGCAGTGGGGTGGCGGGACAGGGGGCTTCCGGCGGGGTGTACACCTTC. V and J are TRBV6-1 and TRBJ1-2, with TRBD1 identical over 12 bases. The J segment lost 11 bases and the V segment lost 4 bases, leaving 20 bases of the junction unmatched. This CDR3 has 18 residues. Per germline, CDR1 MNHNS and CDR2 SASEGT.

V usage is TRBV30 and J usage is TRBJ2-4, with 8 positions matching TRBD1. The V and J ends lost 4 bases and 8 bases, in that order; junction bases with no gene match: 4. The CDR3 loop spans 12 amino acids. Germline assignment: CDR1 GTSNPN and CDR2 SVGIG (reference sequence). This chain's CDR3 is CAWNTGGDIQYF. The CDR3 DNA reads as TGTGCCTGGAACACAGGGGGTGACATTCAGTACTTC.